Presented here are 25 T cell receptor beta chains from one specimen sequenced in a study of cytomegalovirus exposure and HLA in healthy donors. Vbeta (60) and Jbeta (13) primers were used in the PCR. Clones were sequenced by immunoSEQ multiplex PCR, and TCRdb holds only the in-frame ones, with some missing. The sample holds 150,000 to 200,000 clones, approximately 86% seen once. The sample was PBMCs. These receptors were taken from a woman between 18 and 29 years old in good health and CMV-seronegative.

The table lists this clone with a few counts. The chain links TRBV7-9 to TRBJ1-2; D is undetermined. The V end lost 5 bases, the J end lost 8 bases, and 21 bases lay between the germline ends. This CDR3 spans 15 amino acids. Germline-derived CDR1 and CDR2 are SEHNR and FQNEAQ (reference sequence). The CDR3: CASSLLPGARSGYTF. The CDR3 bases are TGTGCCAGCAGCCTCCTCCCGGGAGCCCGCTCAGGCTACACCTTC. The entire variable domain, with the rest obtained from reference TRBV7-9 and TRBJ1-2, is as follows: DTGVSQNPRHKITKRGQNVTFRCDPISEHNRLYWYRQTLGQGPEFLTYFQNEAQLEKSRLLSDRFSAERPKGSFSTLEIQRTEQGDSAMYLCASSLLPGARSGYTFGSGTRLTVV.

The rearrangement links TRBV30 to TRBJ2-2, with no clear D. V was trimmed by 2 bases and J by 3 bases, leaving 4 bases between them. From germline, CDR1 is GTSNPN and CDR2 SVGIG (reference sequence). This CDR3 has 12 amino acids. Here the CDR3 reads CAWSSDTGELFF. In nucleotides, the CDR3 is TGTGCCTGGAGTTCGGACACCGGGGAGCTGTTTTTT.

The chain joins TRBV10-3 to TRBJ1-6; a weak D match, TRBD1 (5 bases). The germline CDR1 and CDR2 sequences are ENHRY and SYGVKD. The V gene lost 5 bases and the J gene lost 7 bases, with 15 bases spanning the gap. CDR3 length: 15 amino acids. The CDR3 DNA is TGTGCCATCAGTCAACAAGGGGAGGCCAATTCACCCCTCCACTTT. Translating gives CAISQQGEANSPLHF.

V usage is TRBV2 and J usage is TRBJ1-3; D unclear. Germline CDR1 SNHLY, CDR2 FYNNEI. CDR3 size: 14 residues. V shed 2 bases and J shed 0 bases, with 5 bases lying between them. CDR3 residues: CASSELSSGNTIYF. Written as DNA, the CDR3 is TGTGCCAGCAGTGAATTGAGCTCTGGAAACACCATATATTTT.

This clone was detected once. The chain links TRBV4-1 to TRBJ2-3, with TRBD1 matching 7 bases. Germline trimming cut 1 base from V and 4 bases from J; bases unmatched to any gene: 2. The CDR3 runs to 14 residues. Per germline, CDR1 MGHRA and CDR2 YSYEKL. The CDR3, as DNA: TGCGCCAGCAGCCAAGGACAGGGTCCAGATACGCAGTATTTT. Translated: CASSQGQGPDTQYF.

The chain is built from TRBV5-1 and TRBJ2-1, with 9 positions matching TRBD2. There are 17 residues in the CDR3. V gave up 4 bases and J gave up 9 bases; unmatched junction bases: 17. Per the germline V gene, CDR1 is SGHRS and CDR2 is YFSETQ. CDR3 sequence (DNA): TGCGCCAGCAGCCATGGGCCGCGGGAGGGCCGGGTTAGTGAGCAGTTCTTC. It is translated as CASSHGPREGRVSEQFF.

The chain links TRBV7-2 to TRBJ2-7; D might be TRBD2 (5 bases). Germline V gene lookup returns CDR1 SGHTA and CDR2 FQGNSA. The CDR3 extends over 13 amino acids. Trimming removed 5 bases from V and 2 bases from J, with 10 bases in between. The CDR3 nucleotides read TGTGCCAGCAGCGGGCGGACTGCCTACGAGCAGTACTTC. This codes for CASSGRTAYEQYF. Full variable domain (remainder filled in from reference TRBV7-2 and TRBJ2-7): GAGVSQSPSNKVTEKGKDVELRCDPISGHTALYWYRQSLGQGLEFLIYFQGNSAPDKSGLPSDRFSAERTGGSVSTLTIQRTQQEDSAVYLCASSGRTAYEQYFGPGTRLTVT.

The chain recombines TRBV5-4 with TRBJ2-7; a possible D gene is TRBD2 (5 bases). The CDR3 is made up of 16 amino acids. The V end was cut by 3 bases, the J end by 2 bases, with 18 bases between. Germline V CDR1 and CDR2: SGHNT, YYREEE (reference sequence). CDR3 coding DNA: TGTGCCAGCAGCTCCTCGGCGGGCCCTCGAGCCTACGAGCAGTACTTC. Protein: CASSSSAGPRAYEQYF.

This clone was counted only a few times. The genes are TRBV7-9 and TRBJ2-7, with 8 positions matching TRBD1. V shed 5 bases and J 2 bases; nucleotides not matched to a gene: 2. This CDR3 has 13 residues. CDR1 is SEHNR and CDR2 is FQNEAQ in the germline V gene (reference sequence). Written as DNA, the CDR3 is TGTGCCAGCAGCCCAGGGGGCGCCTACGAGCAGTACTTC. Translation: CASSPGGAYEQYF.

V usage is TRBV27 and J usage is TRBJ1-5; D unresolved. Germline values: CDR1 MNHEY, CDR2 SMNVEV (reference sequence). The CDR3 contains 14 residues. Trimming cost V 1 base and J 4 bases, with 8 bases left between them. The DNA of the CDR3 is TGTGCCAGCAGTTTATGGGAGGGTAATCAGCCCCAGCATTTT. Amino acid sequence: CASSLWEGNQPQHF.

This chain links TRBV9 with TRBJ1-1, with D possibly matching TRBD1 (5 bases). The V end lost 0 bases, the J end lost 1 base, and 7 bases lay between the germline ends. Germline lookup yields CDR1 SGDLS and CDR2 YYNGEE. This CDR3 region has 14 residues. The CDR3 nucleotides are TGTGCCAGCAGCGTAGGAAGGGGGAACACTGAAGCTTTCTTT. This encodes CASSVGRGNTEAFF. The variable domain in full, completed from reference TRBV9 and TRBJ1-1, reads DSGVTQTPKHLITATGQRVTLRCSPRSGDLSVYWYQQSLDQGLQFLIQYYNGEERAKGNILERFSAQQFPDLHSELNLSSLELGDSALYFCASSVGRGNTEAFFGQGTRLTVV.

This clone was observed a few times. Other DNA sequences within the sample encode an identical CDR3. The CDR3 DNA sequence: TGTGCCAGCAGCTTTCTGGACAGGAACACTGAAGCTTTCTTT. Its protein is CASSFLDRNTEAFF. The gene calls are TRBV7-9 and TRBJ1-1, with D perhaps TRBD1 (6 bases). V dropped 3 bases and J dropped 1 base, with 9 bases sitting between them. The CDR3 is 14 amino acids. CDR1 is SEHNR and CDR2 is FQNEAQ in the germline V gene (reference sequence).

In its sample, this clone was seen once. The V and J genes are TRBV28 and TRBJ2-1; D uncertain. The germline V gene has CDR1 MDHEN and CDR2 SYDVKM. The CDR3 runs to 11 residues. V dropped 8 bases and J dropped 7 bases, with 9 bases sitting between them. The CDR3 nucleotides are TGTGCCAGCTCCCTGAGGAATGAGCAGTTCTTC. Translation gives CASSLRNEQFF.

The genes are TRBV6-1 and TRBJ1-1; D may be TRBD1 (5 bases). CDR3 length: 15 amino acids. Germline values: CDR1 MNHNS, CDR2 SASEGT. V shed 7 bases and J shed 0 bases, with 15 bases lying between them. The CDR3 sequence is CASTAGPYMNTEAFF. In nucleotides, the CDR3 is TGTGCCAGCACCGCGGGGCCTTATATGAACACTGAAGCTTTCTTT.

This clone appeared a few times. This chain joins TRBV10-2 and TRBJ1-4; D gene uncertain. Germline CDR1 is WSHSY and CDR2 is SAAADI. The V end lost 10 bases, the J end lost 5 bases, and 14 bases lay between the germline ends. The CDR3 is 13 residues long. The CDR3 region is CATQVTRNEKLFF. The CDR3 coding sequence is TGCGCCACCCAGGTGACAAGGAATGAAAAACTGTTTTTT.

The rearrangement uses TRBV15 and TRBJ1-6; no reliable D call. Germline V CDR1 and CDR2: LNHNV, YYDKDF (reference sequence). Trimming removed 0 bases at V and 5 bases at J, with 8 bases between. CDR3 length: 15 amino acids. Here the CDR3 DNA reads TGTGCCACCAGCAGAGAACAGCTTGATAATTCACCCCTCCACTTT. Translation: CATSREQLDNSPLHF.

The chain combines TRBV5-4 with TRBJ1-2; TRBD1 agrees at 10 bases. The CDR3 has 14 amino acids. Germline CDR1 is SGHNT and CDR2 is YYREEE (reference sequence). V lost 3 bases to trimming and J lost 1 base; unmatched junction nucleotides: 0. The DNA for the CDR3 is TGTGCCAGCAGCTGGGACAGGGGTAACTATGGCTACACCTTC. Amino acid sequence: CASSWDRGNYGYTF.

The V and J genes are TRBV29-1 and TRBJ2-3, with 10 positions matching TRBD1. CDR1 and CDR2 from the germline V gene are SQVTM and ANQGSEA. The CDR3 is 14 amino acids. Trimming at V came to 3 bases and at J to 5 bases, leaving 5 bases not matched to a gene. CDR3 nucleotide sequence: TGCAGCGTTGATGGACAGGGGGTACAAGATACGCAGTATTTT. This gives the protein CSVDGQGVQDTQYF.

This clone was counted a few times. This chain joins TRBV5-6 and TRBJ1-5; 8 nucleotides agree with TRBD1. Germline V gives CDR1 SGHDT, CDR2 YYEEEE. CDR3 length: 13 residues. Trimming cost V 4 bases and J 11 bases; bases outside gene matches: 8. The CDR3 sequence: CASSLDRGPTQHF. DNA for the CDR3: TGTGCCAGCAGCCTCGACAGGGGCCCGACCCAGCATTTT.

The V and J genes are TRBV28 and TRBJ1-6; 7 bases are shared with TRBD1. CDR3 length equals 13 residues. V dropped 6 bases and J dropped 4; count of bases not matched to a gene: 0. Per germline, CDR1 MDHEN and CDR2 SYDVKM. The CDR3 reads CASRGQYNSPLHF. The CDR3 DNA reads as TGTGCCAGCAGGGGACAGTATAATTCACCCCTCCACTTT.

The chain employs TRBV28 and TRBJ1-6; D not certain. Germline lookup yields CDR1 MDHEN and CDR2 SYDVKM. Trimming cost V 3 bases and J 10 bases, with 10 bases left between them. The CDR3 consists of 13 residues. The CDR3 protein is CASSFSSGSPLHF. The CDR3 DNA sequence: TGTGCCAGCAGTTTTTCGTCGGGGTCACCCCTCCACTTT. The variable domain in full, completed from reference TRBV28 and TRBJ1-6, reads DVKVTQSSRYLVKRTGEKVFLECVQDMDHENMFWYRQDPGLGLRLIYFSYDVKMKEKGDIPEGYSVSREKKERFSLILESASTNQTSMYLCASSFSSGSPLHFGNGTRLTVT.

The rearrangement uses TRBV29-1 and TRBJ1-2; D perhaps matches TRBD1 (6 bases). The CDR3 is 11 amino acids. Germline V lookup: CDR1 SQVTM, CDR2 ANQGSEA. V shed 6 bases and J shed 8 bases, with 13 bases lying between them. CDR3 sequence (DNA): TGCAGCGTGGTATCAGGGGTAGGCTACACCTTC. Translation gives CSVVSGVGYTF.

This sequence joins TRBV10-3 and TRBJ2-5; 9 bases line up with TRBD2. The CDR3 has 14 residues. V was clipped by 3 bases and J by 11 bases; unmatched bases: 10. Germline V gene data show CDR1 as ENHRY and CDR2 as SYGVKD. For the CDR3, the DNA is TGTGCCATCAGTGATCGGACAGCGGGAGGTAAGCAGTACTTC. This translates into CAISDRTAGGKQYF.

In DNA, the CDR3 is TGTGCCAGCAGCTTCACAGGGGACCAGCCCCAGCATTTT. Its protein product is CASSFTGDQPQHF. The rearrangement joins TRBV7-8 to TRBJ1-5; TRBD1 aligns across 7 bases. The CDR3 extends over 13 amino acids. Per the germline V gene, CDR1 is SGHVS and CDR2 is FQNEAQ. The trim removed 3 bases at V and 7 bases at J, leaving 3 bases unmatched.

The chain joins TRBV6-1 to TRBJ1-1, with a weak D call TRBD1 (5 bases). Trimming left V 6 bases short and J 3 bases short, with 8 bases between. CDR1 is MNHNS and CDR2 is SASEGT in the germline V gene. CDR3 length: 12 amino acids. CDR3 bases: TGTGCCAGCAGGGGGGGGGACACTGAAGCTTTCTTT. Its protein is CASRGGDTEAFF.